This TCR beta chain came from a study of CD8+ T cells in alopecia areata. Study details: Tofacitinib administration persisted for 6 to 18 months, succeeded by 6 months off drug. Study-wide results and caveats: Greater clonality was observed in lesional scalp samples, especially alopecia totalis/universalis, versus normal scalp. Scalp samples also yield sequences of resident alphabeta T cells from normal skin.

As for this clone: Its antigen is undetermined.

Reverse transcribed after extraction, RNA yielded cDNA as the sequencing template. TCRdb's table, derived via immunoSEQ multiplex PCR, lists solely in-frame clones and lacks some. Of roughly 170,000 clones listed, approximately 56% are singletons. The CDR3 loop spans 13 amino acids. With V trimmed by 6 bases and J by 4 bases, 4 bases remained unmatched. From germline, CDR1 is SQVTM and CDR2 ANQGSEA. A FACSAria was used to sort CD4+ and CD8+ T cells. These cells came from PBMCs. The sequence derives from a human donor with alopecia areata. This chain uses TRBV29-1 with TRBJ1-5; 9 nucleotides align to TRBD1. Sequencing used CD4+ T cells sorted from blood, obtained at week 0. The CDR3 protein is CSVSGTGNQPQHF. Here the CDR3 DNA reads TGCAGCGTATCCGGGACAGGGAATCAGCCCCAGCATTTT.